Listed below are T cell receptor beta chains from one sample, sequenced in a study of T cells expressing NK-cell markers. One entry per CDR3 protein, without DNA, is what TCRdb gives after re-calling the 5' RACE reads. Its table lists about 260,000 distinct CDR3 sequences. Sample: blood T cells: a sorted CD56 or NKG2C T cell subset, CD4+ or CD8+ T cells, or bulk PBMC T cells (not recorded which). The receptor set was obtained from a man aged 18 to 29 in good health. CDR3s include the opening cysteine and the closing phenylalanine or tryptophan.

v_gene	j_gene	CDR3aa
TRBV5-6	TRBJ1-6	CASSLGRNYNSPLHF
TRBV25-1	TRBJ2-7	CASSKAGVEQYF
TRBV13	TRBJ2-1	CASRDKSSYNEQFF
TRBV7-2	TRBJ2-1	CASSLAWLRGLNEQFF
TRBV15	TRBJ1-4	CATSRTGGGEKLFF
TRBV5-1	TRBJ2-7	CASAEAPHRYEQYF
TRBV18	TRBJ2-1	CASSPQGVSEQFF
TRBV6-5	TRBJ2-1	CASTSGLAGIEQFF
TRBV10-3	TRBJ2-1	CAISSPDRSSYNEQFF
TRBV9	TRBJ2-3	CASSVEAGGPSDTQYF
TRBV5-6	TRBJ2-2	CASSLVGKNTGELFF
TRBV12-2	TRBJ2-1	CASRLEGQHNEQFF
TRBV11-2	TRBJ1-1	CASRSLVTEAFF
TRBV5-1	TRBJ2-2	CASSSTGTAYRGGELFF
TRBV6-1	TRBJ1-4	CASSGGTGGEKLFF
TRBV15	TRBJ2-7	CATSRRDFPVEQYF
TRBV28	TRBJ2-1	CASRPPNRDSRYNEQFF
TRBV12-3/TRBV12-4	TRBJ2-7	CASSRIRYEQYF
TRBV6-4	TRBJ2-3	CASSRVLAGGGSDTQYF
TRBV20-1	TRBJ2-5	CSARESSRAETQYF
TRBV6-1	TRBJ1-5	CASRKHRDRYDQPQHF
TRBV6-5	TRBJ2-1	CASSYSLGGEHNEQFF
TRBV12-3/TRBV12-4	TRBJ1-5	CASSLTGNSNQPQHF
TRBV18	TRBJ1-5	CASSSGGTPQHF
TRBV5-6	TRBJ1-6	CASSLGPALGQGGSPLHF
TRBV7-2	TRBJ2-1	CASSLGLAGGDNEQFF
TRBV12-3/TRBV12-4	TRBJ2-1	CASSFFAGGISNEQFF
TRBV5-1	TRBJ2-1	CASSGGLSGRRNEQFF